This T cell receptor beta chain is drawn from a study of human T cells and chemical hapten exposure. Whole-study context: Epicutaneous patch tests delivered 0.01% DPC to the upper back, with evaluation at 6 days. The study traced per-sample TCR yield variation mainly to small differences in pooled library volumes.

This clonotype was recorded many times. TCRdb redid the calling of the RACE reads with MiXCR, one entry per CDR3 protein. Here the sample spans 300,000 to 450,000 distinct CDR3 sequences, 4.5% to 6% being singletons. Documented time point: pre-sensitization, week 0. Treatment: therapeutic diphenylcyclopropenone sensitization with weekly scalp DPC. Per the germline V gene, CDR1 is MNHEY and CDR2 is SMNVEV (reference sequence). CDR3 length equals 15 residues. V gave up 2 bases and J gave up 2 bases, with 13 bases separating them. This TCR was sampled from a woman between 50 and 59 years old with alopecia areata. Some clones in this sample may be carry-over from other donors' samples. The chain combines TRBV27 with TRBJ2-7; weak D call: TRBD1 (6 bases). The sample in question was whole blood, obtained in connection with sensitization to the hapten diphenylcyclopropenone (DPC). The CDR3 bases are TGTGCCAGCAGTTTAGGGGGCCCGGGGCCCTACGAGCAGTACTTC. Protein product: CASSLGGPGPYEQYF.